These 13 T cell receptor beta chains were all obtained from the same sample, sequenced in a study of beta chain features in type 1 diabetes. Study outcomes and limitations: Shortening of TCRB CDR3s, moderate but significant, appeared in all four CD4+ subsets of Type 1 diabetes patients.

Reverse transcription of all isolated RNA meant that expressed TCRB transcripts were sequenced. Clones were read by immunoSEQ multiplex PCR, and TCRdb kept only the in-frame ones, dropping some. The data contain 300,000 to 450,000 clones, around an eighth of them singletons. The antigens these receptors bind are not known. The specimen was naive CD4+ T cells from blood. The receptors stem from a woman between 18 and 30 years old with type 1 diabetes.

V and J are TRBV7-9 and TRBJ1-1; D ambiguous. This CDR3 has 14 residues. V was trimmed by 5 bases and J by 0 bases, leaving 10 bases between them. CDR1 and CDR2 from the germline V gene are SEHNR and FQNEAQ (reference sequence). The CDR3 region has the DNA TGTGCCAGCAGCCCCAGCGGTATGAACACTGAAGCTTTCTTT. Amino acid sequence: CASSPSGMNTEAFF.

This clone was detected a few times. The gene calls are TRBV5-1 and TRBJ1-5, with TRBD1 as a possible D gene (6 bases). CDR1 and CDR2 from the germline V gene are SGHRS and YFSETQ. V dropped 4 bases and J dropped 3 bases, with 11 bases sitting between them. The CDR3 consists of 14 residues. DNA for the CDR3: TGCGCCAGCAGCCCAGACAGGCCCAATCAGCCCCAGCATTTT. It specifies CASSPDRPNQPQHF.

The V and J genes are TRBV29-1 and TRBJ2-6; 8 bases agree with TRBD1. CDR1 is SQVTM and CDR2 is ANQGSEA in the germline V gene. The trim removed 2 bases at V and 4 bases at J, leaving 4 bases unmatched. The CDR3 has 15 amino acids. The CDR3 is CSVEQGASGANVLTF. In nucleotides, the CDR3 is TGCAGCGTTGAACAGGGGGCATCAGGGGCCAACGTCCTGACTTTC.

V is TRBV6-5 and J is TRBJ2-1; the D gene is possibly TRBD2 (5 bases). Germline V gives CDR1 MNHEY, CDR2 SVGAGI. The CDR3 totals 15 residues. The germline V and J ends were trimmed by 6 bases and 7 bases, with 19 bases remaining between them. CDR3: CASRYTRGSTNEQFF. As DNA, the CDR3 is TGTGCCAGCAGATACACCCGGGGATCGACAAATGAGCAGTTCTTC.

The chain combines TRBV9 with TRBJ2-5, with D maybe TRBD2 (5 bases). V was pared by 4 bases and J by 5 bases, with 15 bases between. In germline, CDR1 is SGDLS, CDR2 YYNGEE. The CDR3 sequence is 14 residues long. The CDR3 reads CASSPTRWEETQYF. The DNA for the CDR3 is TGTGCCAGCAGCCCCACCCGGTGGGAGGAGACCCAGTACTTC.

This chain connects TRBV19 to TRBJ1-2, with D uncertain. CDR1 and CDR2 from the germline V gene are LNHDA and SQIVND (reference sequence). The germline V and J ends were trimmed by 6 bases and 3 bases, with 11 bases remaining between them. This CDR3 contains 13 residues. CDR3 residues: CASSLKGDYGYTF. CDR3 DNA: TGTGCCAGTAGCCTGAAGGGAGACTATGGCTACACCTTC.

This clone appeared a few times. J is TRBJ2-5 and V is TRBV5-1, with 7 bases aligning to TRBD2. The CDR3 loop spans 16 amino acids. The V gene's germline CDR1 is SGHRS and CDR2 YFSETQ. V lost 4 bases, J lost 4 bases, and 13 bases stayed unmatched. The CDR3 bases are TGCGCCAGCAGCCTCGACTACTCCGGGAGGCTAGAGACCCAGTACTTC. Amino acids: CASSLDYSGRLETQYF.

This clone has a handful of counts. The chain recombines TRBV5-1 with TRBJ2-3, with 9 bases identical to TRBD1. V dropped 5 bases and J dropped 4; count of bases not matched to a gene: 5. Per germline, CDR1 SGHRS and CDR2 YFSETQ. This CDR3 has 14 amino acids. In DNA form, the CDR3 reads TGCGCCAGCAGAATGACAGGGGGGCCAGATACGCAGTATTTT. The encoded protein is CASRMTGGPDTQYF.

The chain combines TRBV19 with TRBJ1-1; 7 bases are shared with TRBD1. The CDR3 has 13 residues. Germline V gene data show CDR1 as LNHDA and CDR2 as SQIVND (reference sequence). The V segment lost 5 bases and the J segment 4 bases; nucleotides outside the gene matches: 4. The CDR3 DNA reads TGTGCCAGTAGTTTTTACAGGGGCACTGAAGCTTTCTTT. Translating gives CASSFYRGTEAFF.

Note on this clone: Other DNA sequences in this sample translate to the same CDR3. The V call is TRBV14, the J call TRBJ2-7; D unresolved. This CDR3 is built from 11 residues. Trimming stripped 3 bases from V and 3 bases from J, with 3 bases between. Germline V CDR1 and CDR2: SGHDN, FVKESK. The CDR3, as DNA: TGTGCCAGCAGCCACAGCTACGAGCAGTACTTC. It encodes CASSHSYEQYF.

This clone was observed a few times. The chain couples TRBV9 to TRBJ2-7; tentative D call: TRBD2 (6 bases). V dropped 0 bases and J dropped 5 bases, with 12 bases sitting between them. This CDR3 comprises 14 residues. The germline V gene has CDR1 SGDLS and CDR2 YYNGEE. The CDR3 nucleotides read TGTGCCAGCAGCGTAGGCGGGGTCCCCCACGAGCAGTACTTC. Translating it yields CASSVGGVPHEQYF.

This clone has a handful of counts. The rearrangement joins TRBV27 to TRBJ1-1; D perhaps matches TRBD1 (5 bases). V lost 5 bases, J lost 7 bases, and 20 bases lay in between. Germline CDR1 MNHEY, CDR2 SMNVEV (reference sequence). This CDR3 has 15 amino acids. The CDR3: CASSPLGRAELEAFF. The CDR3 DNA reads TGTGCCAGCAGTCCCCTTGGCAGGGCGGAACTTGAAGCTTTCTTT.

J is TRBJ1-1 and V is TRBV30, with unresolved D. Germline CDR1 is GTSNPN and CDR2 is SVGIG (reference sequence). Trimming removed 0 bases from V and 10 bases from J, with 12 bases in between. The CDR3 contains 12 residues. The CDR3 DNA sequence: TGTGCCTGGAGTGTACCCCGCGGGCGAGCTTTCTTT. It is translated as CAWSVPRGRAFF.